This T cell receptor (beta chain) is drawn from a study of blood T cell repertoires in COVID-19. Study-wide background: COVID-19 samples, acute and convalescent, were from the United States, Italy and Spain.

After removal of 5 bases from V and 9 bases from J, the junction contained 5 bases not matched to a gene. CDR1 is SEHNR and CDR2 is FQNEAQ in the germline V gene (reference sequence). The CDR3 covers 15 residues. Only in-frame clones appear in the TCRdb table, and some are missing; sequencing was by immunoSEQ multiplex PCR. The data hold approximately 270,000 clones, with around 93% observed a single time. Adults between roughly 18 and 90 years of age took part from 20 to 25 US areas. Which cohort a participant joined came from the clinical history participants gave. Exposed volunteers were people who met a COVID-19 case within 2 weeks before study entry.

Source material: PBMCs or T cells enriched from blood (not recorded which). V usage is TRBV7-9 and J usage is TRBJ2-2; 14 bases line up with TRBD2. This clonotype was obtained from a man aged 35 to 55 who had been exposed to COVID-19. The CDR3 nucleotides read TGTGCCAGCAGCAGCGGGACTAGCGGGGGCCGGGAGCTGTTTTTT. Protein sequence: CASSSGTSGGRELFF.